The 28 T cell receptor beta chains reported below all come from one sample, sequenced in a study of shared clonotypes between healthy human individuals (dated by TCRdb to the early 2020s). Library prep was done by the immunoSEQ multiplex PCR assay. TCRdb mirrors the immuneACCESS table, restricted to in-frame sequences. Some clones are absent from its copies; in checked studies, under half trace to an unresolved V gene, and the reason for the others is unknown. Recorded for this sample are about 1.5 million clones; 95% to 99% of them occurred a single time. Less than 0.55% of the sample belongs to the ten largest clones. Sequencing was done on a sample of naive CD4+ T cells sorted from blood. What this sample's cell subset or site label stands for: CD45RA+ positively selected. Every receptor here comes from a young man in good health.

Here the CDR3 DNA reads TGTGCCAGCTCACCACCAAATGAATACGGCATTCAGTACTTC. Protein sequence: CASSPPNEYGIQYF. This chain connects TRBV18 to TRBJ2-4; D is undetermined. The CDR3 totals 14 residues. V shed 0 bases and J shed 9 bases, with 12 bases lying between them. Germline assignment: CDR1 KGHSH and CDR2 LQKENI.

This rearrangement joins TRBV9 to TRBJ2-2; D unclear. Germline loops: CDR1 SGDLS, CDR2 YYNGEE. V was trimmed by 8 bases and J by 8 bases, leaving 10 bases between them. The CDR3 contains 11 residues. CDR3 residues: CASSQTGELFF. CDR3 sequence (DNA): TGTGCCAGTTCACAAACGGGGGAGCTGTTTTTT. Complete variable domain (other parts from reference TRBV9 and TRBJ2-2): DSGVTQTPKHLITATGQRVTLRCSPRSGDLSVYWYQQSLDQGLQFLIQYYNGEERAKGNILERFSAQQFPDLHSELNLSSLELGDSALYFCASSQTGELFFGEGSRLTVL.

The rearrangement joins TRBV11-3 to TRBJ1-3; D is unclear. Germline V CDR1 and CDR2: SGHNT, YENEEA. The CDR3 totals 13 residues. Trimming removed 2 bases from V and 7 bases from J, with 9 bases in between. CDR3 amino acids: CASSLSPANTIYF. CDR3 in DNA: TGTGCCAGCAGCTTATCGCCGGCGAACACCATATATTTT.

This clone was seen a single time. This chain links TRBV27 with TRBJ1-5; no reliable D call. Trimming removed 3 bases from V and 7 bases from J, with 19 bases in between. The CDR3 covers 16 residues. CDR1 is MNHEY, CDR2 SMNVEV, per germline (reference sequence). The CDR3 spells CASSFTVPGMGQPQHF. The CDR3 region has the DNA TGTGCCAGCAGTTTCACGGTGCCTGGTATGGGCCAGCCCCAGCATTTT.

This clone was seen once. Other DNA sequences in this specimen translate into the identical CDR3. CDR3 DNA: TGCGCCAGCAGCTTGGGGGTTGGGGAGACCCAGTACTTC. Translated, it gives CASSLGVGETQYF. This chain joins TRBV5-1 and TRBJ2-5, with no clear D. The CDR3 contains 13 residues. Per the germline V gene, CDR1 is SGHRS and CDR2 is YFSETQ. V was clipped by 0 bases and J by 5 bases, with 8 bases between them.

The chain links TRBV5-5 to TRBJ2-7, with D perhaps TRBD1 or TRBD2 (5 bases each). Trimming stripped 4 bases from V and 6 bases from J, with 14 bases between. This CDR3 contains 13 residues. Germline V gives CDR1 SGHKS, CDR2 YYEKEE (reference sequence). CDR3 bases: TGTGCCAGCAGCGTGGGACCGTCTGGCGAGCAGTACTTC. Its translation is CASSVGPSGEQYF. Combining the CDR3 with reference TRBV5-5 and TRBJ2-7 gives the whole variable domain DAGVTQSPTHLIKTRGQQVTLRCSPISGHKSVSWYQQVLGQGPQFIFQYYEKEERGRGNFPDRFSARQFPNYSSELNVNALLLGDSALYLCASSVGPSGEQYFGPGTRLTVT.

J is TRBJ2-6 and V is TRBV7-9, with TRBD1 as a possible D gene (6 bases). The germline gives CDR1 SEHNR, CDR2 FQNEAQ (reference sequence). V was trimmed by 4 bases and J by 4 bases, leaving 23 bases between them. This CDR3 has 19 residues. The CDR3 reads CASSSPPHPRGMGANVLTF. The CDR3 DNA reads as TGTGCCAGCAGCTCCCCTCCCCATCCCAGGGGTATGGGGGCCAACGTCCTGACTTTC.

The chain combines TRBV5-8 with TRBJ2-2; 7 bases line up with TRBD2. The CDR3 extends over 16 amino acids. The germline CDR1 and CDR2 sequences are SGHTS and YDEGEE. The V gene end was trimmed by 1 base and the J gene end by 5 bases; junction bases not matched to a gene: 8. CDR3 region: CASSLSWRGSTGELFF. The CDR3 DNA reads TGTGCCAGCAGCTTGAGTTGGCGCGGGAGTACCGGGGAGCTGTTTTTT. The entire variable domain, with the rest obtained from reference TRBV5-8 and TRBJ2-2, is as follows: EAGVTQSPTHLIKTRGQQATLRCSPISGHTSVYWYQQALGLGLQFLLWYDEGEERNRGNFPPRFSGRQFPNYSSELNVNALELEDSALYLCASSLSWRGSTGELFFGEGSRLTVL.

The chain uses TRBV28 and TRBJ2-1; 13 nucleotides line up with TRBD2. With V trimmed by 6 bases and J by 8 bases, 7 bases remained unmatched. The CDR3 extends over 15 amino acids. The V gene's germline CDR1 is MDHEN and CDR2 SYDVKM. CDR3 nucleotide sequence: TGTGCCAGCAGGAAAACTAGCGGGAGGGCCCATGAGCAGTTCTTC. Translating it yields CASRKTSGRAHEQFF.

The chain recombines TRBV28 with TRBJ1-5; TRBD1 matches at 8 bases. The CDR3 is made up of 15 amino acids. After removal of 5 bases from V and 4 bases from J, the junction contained 7 bases not matched to a gene. Per the germline V gene, CDR1 is MDHEN and CDR2 is SYDVKM. CDR3 sequence (DNA): TGTGCCAGCAGTCACGACAGGGGACCTAATCAGCCCCAGCATTTT. It is translated as CASSHDRGPNQPQHF.

The chain links TRBV5-1 to TRBJ2-1; 10 bases line up with TRBD1. Germline-derived CDR1 and CDR2 are SGHRS and YFSETQ. The ends lost 2 bases at V and 3 bases at J; junction bases unmatched: 14. This CDR3 is 19 amino acids long. CDR3 in amino acids: CASSLLIIRDRGFYNEQFF. The CDR3 nucleotides read TGCGCCAGCAGCTTATTAATTATTCGGGACAGGGGTTTCTACAATGAGCAGTTCTTC. Together with reference TRBV5-1 and TRBJ2-1, the CDR3 gives the full variable domain: KAGVTQTPRYLIKTRGQQVTLSCSPISGHRSVSWYQQTPGQGLQFLFEYFSETQRNKGNFPGRFSGRQFSNSRSEMNVSTLELGDSALYLCASSLLIIRDRGFYNEQFFGPGTRLTVL.

The chain uses TRBV25-1 and TRBJ1-2; TRBD1 aligns across 7 bases. The CDR3 consists of 15 residues. Per germline, CDR1 MGHDK and CDR2 SYGVNS. V was pared by 7 bases and J by 1 base, with 9 bases of the junction left unmatched. The CDR3 sequence is CASILGTEDNYGYTF. In DNA, the CDR3 is TGTGCCAGCATCCTCGGGACAGAAGATAACTATGGCTACACCTTC.

The chain joins TRBV5-4 to TRBJ1-3, with 7 bases lining up with TRBD1. The germline gives CDR1 SGHNT, CDR2 YYREEE (reference sequence). The CDR3 has 15 residues. V lost 4 bases and J lost 2; bases outside the gene matches: 6. The CDR3 region is CASSTTGTAGNTIYF. CDR3 coding DNA: TGTGCCAGCAGCACAACCGGGACAGCTGGAAACACCATATATTTT.

This clone appeared once. CDR3 region: CATLIQGSGYTF. The CDR3 DNA is TGTGCCACCCTCATCCAGGGATCTGGCTACACCTTC. The V call is TRBV28, the J call TRBJ1-2; D might be TRBD1 (5 bases). V shed 10 bases and J shed 7 bases, with 16 bases lying between them. Germline CDR1 MDHEN, CDR2 SYDVKM. The CDR3 loop spans 12 amino acids.

The J gene is TRBJ2-3, the V gene TRBV10-1; D might be TRBD1 or TRBD2, each matching 5 bases. CDR3 length: 14 amino acids. V was trimmed by 2 bases and J by 5 bases, leaving 11 bases between them. Looked up from germline, CDR1 is WNHNN and CDR2 is SYGVQD (reference sequence). As DNA, the CDR3 is TGCGCCAGCAGTGAGACGGGACGCGGAGATACGCAGTATTTT. Its translation is CASSETGRGDTQYF.

The chain employs TRBV9 and TRBJ2-1; the D gene could be TRBD1 or TRBD2 (5 bases each). Germline CDR1 is SGDLS and CDR2 is YYNGEE. The CDR3 length is 14 residues. The V end lost 0 bases, the J end lost 12 bases, and 16 bases lay between the germline ends. The CDR3 DNA reads as TGTGCCAGCAGCGTAGACGGGACGCACAATCGGCAGTTCTTC. Protein sequence: CASSVDGTHNRQFF.

This chain links TRBV30 with TRBJ1-5; D is possibly TRBD1 (6 bases). CDR3 length equals 13 residues. Trimming left V 4 bases short and J 3 bases short, with 10 bases between. Looked up from germline, CDR1 is GTSNPN and CDR2 is SVGIG (reference sequence). This CDR3 reads CAWTDRNNQPQHF. For the CDR3, the DNA is TGTGCCTGGACCGACAGGAACAATCAGCCCCAGCATTTT.

The chain links TRBV2 to TRBJ1-1, with D unresolved. This CDR3 contains 13 residues. Trimming pared 6 bases from V and 1 base from J, leaving 9 bases between. Per the germline V gene, CDR1 is SNHLY and CDR2 is FYNNEI. The CDR3 nucleotides read TGTGCCAGCAGCGCGAACAGGAACACTGAAGCTTTCTTT. Protein sequence: CASSANRNTEAFF.

The chain couples TRBV18 to TRBJ2-1; 10 bases match TRBD2. Germline loops: CDR1 KGHSH, CDR2 LQKENI. This CDR3 is built from 16 residues. Trimming took 6 bases from V and 2 from J; bases not matched to a gene: 7. The DNA of the CDR3 is TGTGCCAGCTCTCTCAGCGGGACTAGCGCCTACAATGAGCAGTTCTTC. Translated, it gives CASSLSGTSAYNEQFF.

The V call is TRBV18, the J call TRBJ1-3, with 7 bases that match TRBD1. Germline V gene lookup returns CDR1 KGHSH and CDR2 LQKENI. The CDR3 contains 14 residues. The junction had 3 bases not matched to a gene; V was cut back by 3 bases and J by 4 bases. CDR3 DNA sequence: TGTGCCAGCTCACCCACGGGACAGGGAAACACCATATATTTT. Its protein product is CASSPTGQGNTIYF. The full variable domain, in which reference TRBV18 and TRBJ1-3 provide the parts outside the CDR3, is NAGVMQNPRHLVRRRGQEARLRCSPMKGHSHVYWYRQLPEEGLKFMVYLQKENIIDESGMPKERFSAEFPKEGPSILRIQQVVRGDSAAYFCASSPTGQGNTIYFGEGSWLTVV.

This clone came up once. This same CDR3 is encoded by further DNA sequences in the sample. In DNA form, the CDR3 reads TGTGCCAGCAGCTTAACAGGGACTAACACCGGGGAGCTGTTTTTT. As protein: CASSLTGTNTGELFF. The chain employs TRBV7-2 and TRBJ2-2, with D perhaps assigned TRBD1 or TRBD2 (6 bases each). Trimming pared 2 bases from V and 2 bases from J, leaving 9 bases between. The germline V gene encodes CDR1 SGHTA and CDR2 FQGNSA. This CDR3 has 15 amino acids.

The CDR3 sequence is CASGEGTGELFF. CDR3 nucleotides: TGTGCTAGTGGGGAAGGCACCGGGGAGCTGTTTTTT. This chain links TRBV12-5 with TRBJ2-2; D remains ambiguous. The CDR3 is 12 amino acids. Trimming pared 6 bases from V and 4 bases from J, leaving 6 bases between. The germline V gene has CDR1 LGHNT and CDR2 FRNRAP.

CDR3 protein: CASSLAGLARDQETQYF. CDR3 sequence (DNA): TGCGCCAGCAGCTTGGCGGGACTAGCCAGGGACCAAGAGACCCAGTACTTC. This chain joins TRBV5-1 and TRBJ2-5; 9 bases are shared with TRBD2. Germline V gene data show CDR1 as SGHRS and CDR2 as YFSETQ. The CDR3 runs to 17 residues. V was pared by 0 bases and J by 0 bases, with 6 bases of the junction left unmatched.

The chain links TRBV28 to TRBJ1-1; no definite D call. Trimming took 1 base from V and 0 from J, leaving 9 bases between them. CDR1 is MDHEN, CDR2 SYDVKM, per germline. This CDR3 is 15 amino acids long. This CDR3 is CASSLLVSMNTEAFF. In DNA, the CDR3 is TGTGCCAGCAGTTTATTGGTCAGCATGAACACTGAAGCTTTCTTT.

This chain connects TRBV5-5 to TRBJ1-5, with a weak D call TRBD1 (5 bases). CDR1 and CDR2 (germline): SGHKS, YYEKEE (reference sequence). The CDR3 consists of 20 residues. V lost 0 bases and J 3 bases, leaving 25 bases between the germline ends. Written as DNA, the CDR3 is TGTGCCAGCAGCTTGGGGGTGGTACAGGTCTATTCGGGCACCAATCAGCCCCAGCATTTT. Translation gives CASSLGVVQVYSGTNQPQHF.

This chain joins TRBV7-8 and TRBJ2-7, with D possibly being TRBD1 (5 bases). Germline CDR1 and CDR2: SGHVS and FQNEAQ. The CDR3 contains 18 residues. Trimming took 5 bases from V and 0 from J, leaving 23 bases between them. The CDR3 loop is CASSAGVWARADSYEQYF. The CDR3 bases are TGTGCCAGCAGCGCAGGTGTTTGGGCCAGGGCCGACTCCTACGAGCAGTACTTC.

CDR3 residues: CASSSGLNYNEQFF. The CDR3 DNA sequence: TGTGCCAGCAGCTCCGGACTGAACTACAATGAGCAGTTCTTC. The rearrangement joins TRBV5-4 to TRBJ2-1, with D possibly being TRBD2 (5 bases). The CDR3 runs 14 residues. With 3 bases removed from V and 3 bases from J, the gap between germline ends came to 10 bases. Germline CDR1 reads SGHNT; CDR2 reads YYREEE (reference sequence).

In regard to this clone: The identical CDR3 is also encoded by other nucleotide sequences in the sample. The chain employs TRBV6-5 and TRBJ2-5; D not resolved. V lost 0 bases and J lost 4, with 9 bases in between. This CDR3 has 14 amino acids. Germline CDR1 reads MNHEY; CDR2 reads SVGAGI. The CDR3 bases are TGTGCCAGCAGTTACTCGATCCTCGGAGAGACCCAGTACTTC. Translating gives CASSYSILGETQYF.